A selection of T cell receptor beta chains follows, all from one sample in a study of OX40 agonist ivuxolimab in advanced cancers. Libraries were prepared by immunoSEQ multiplex PCR; TCRdb keeps only in-frame clonotypes and omits some of them. There are 23,000 or so clones in the sample; roughly 84% occur only once, and around 16% lies in the top ten. The sequenced sample was CD4+ or CD8+ T cells sorted from blood, obtained in a trial of the OX40 agonist ivuxolimab. The source is an adult with an advanced solid tumor such as melanoma, head and neck, liver or kidney cancer. Each CDR3 is given with its conserved first and last residue. D genes are given only for firm matches. Part of the rows lack a size; the others show once, few, many or a class for expanded clones.

>.|TRBV5-4|TRBD1|TRBJ2-7
TGTGCCAGCAGCACGCGACAGGGTTCCCCCTGGGGCGAGCAGTACTTC
CASSTRQGSPWGEQYF
>.|TRBV5-4|.|TRBJ2-5
TGTGCCAGCAGCTCGGGGCAGGTAGAGACCCAGTACTTC
CASSSGQVETQYF
>few|TRBV7-9|.|TRBJ2-7
TGTGCCAGCAGCCCCGAAGCCCACTCCTACGAGCAGTACTTC
CASSPEAHSYEQYF
>.|TRBV21-1|.|TRBJ1-1
TGTGCCAGCAGCCCCGGTGGGACAGGGGGAAACACTGAAGCTTTCTTT
CASSPGGTGGNTEAFF
>.|TRBV5-6|TRBD2|TRBJ2-5
TGTGCCAGCAGCACAAACTGGGGGGGTACAGAGACCCAGTACTTC
CASSTNWGGTETQYF
>.|TRBV2|.|TRBJ1-5
TGTGCCAGCAGTGTGTGGGGCCATCAGCCCCAGCATTTT
CASSVWGHQPQHF
>.|TRBV7-2|.|TRBJ1-1
TGTGCCAGCAGCACCCAGGGTAACACTGAAGCTTTCTTT
CASSTQGNTEAFF
>.|TRBV2|.|TRBJ1-5
TGTGCCAGCAGTGCGGACAGCGGCCAGCCCCAGCATTTT
CASSADSGQPQHF
>.|TRBV6-5|.|TRBJ2-7
TGTGCCAGCAGTTACACCCCTGGCGAGCAGTACTTC
CASSYTPGEQYF
>.|TRBV19|TRBD1|TRBJ1-2
TGTGCCAGTAGTATTCTAGGGGGCAGCTATGGCTACACCTTC
CASSILGGSYGYTF
>.|TRBV19|.|TRBJ2-3
TGTGCCAGTAGTATGGGGTCTTTAGCAGGAGGAAGAGATACGCAGTATTTT
CASSMGSLAGGRDTQYF
>.|TRBV9|.|TRBJ2-3
TGTGCCAGCAGCGTAGAGGACACAGATACGCAGTATTTT
CASSVEDTDTQYF
>.|TRBV7-8|.|TRBJ2-3
TGTGCCACTAACTCAGCCGGGTCCACAGATACGCAGTATTTT
CATNSAGSTDTQYF
>.|TRBV5-1|TRBD1|TRBJ2-7
TGCGCCAGCAGCTATCGGGACAGTCTCTCCGAGCAGTACTTC
CASSYRDSLSEQYF
>.|TRBV7-2|TRBD1|TRBJ1-5
TGTGCCAGCAGCTCGGACAGGGAATTGTATAGCAATCAGCCCCAGCATTTT
CASSSDRELYSNQPQHF
>.|TRBV19|.|TRBJ1-2
TGTGCCAGTAGTCCACCCGGGAGTAGGTATGGCTACACCTTC
CASSPPGSRYGYTF
>.|TRBV7-8|TRBD1|TRBJ1-1
TGTGCCAGCAGCTTAGGGGGACAGGGTGAAGCTTTCTTT
CASSLGGQGEAFF
>.|TRBV27|.|TRBJ2-3
TGTGCCAGCACCAAAATCGGGCAGGGGACAGATACGCAGTATTTT
CASTKIGQGTDTQYF
>.|TRBV7-2|.|TRBJ1-3
TGTGCCAGCGGGGGAAACACCATATATTTT
CASGGNTIYF
>few|TRBV6-5|.|TRBJ1-6
TGTGCCAGCCGGGGAGACGGTGCTAATTCACCCCTCCACTTT
CASRGDGANSPLHF
>.|TRBV2|.|TRBJ2-2
TGTGCCAGCAGTGAAAAGGGGGTTCGGCCCGGGGAGCTGTTTTTT
CASSEKGVRPGELFF
>.|TRBV7-9|.|TRBJ2-3
TGTGCCAGCAGTCCCGATGGAGATACGCAGTATTTT
CASSPDGDTQYF
>once|TRBV2|.|TRBJ2-1
TGTGCCAGCAGTGAAACTTTAGCGGCTGAGCAGTTCTTC
CASSETLAAEQFF
>.|TRBV10-2|TRBD2|TRBJ2-2
TGCGCCAGCAGTGAGTCTGGACTAGCGGCGAACACCGGGGAGCTGTTTTTT
CASSESGLAANTGELFF
>.|TRBV6-1|.|TRBJ2-2
TGTGCCAGCAGTATGCTAGACACCGGGGAGCTGTTTTTT
CASSMLDTGELFF
>.|TRBV29-1|.|TRBJ2-5
TGCAGCGCGAGGAACCAAGAGACCCAGTACTTC
CSARNQETQYF
>.|TRBV19|TRBD1|TRBJ1-1
TGTGCCAGCAGGTCAGGACAGGCGGCCAGCACTGAAGCTTTCTTT
CASRSGQAASTEAFF
>.|TRBV6-6|.|TRBJ2-3
TGTGCCAGCATGGGTTTTAGCACAGATACGCAGTATTTT
CASMGFSTDTQYF
>.|TRBV6-5|.|TRBJ2-7
TGTGCCAGCAGTTACTCGATCTTAGCAGGGGCCTACGAGCAGTACTTC
CASSYSILAGAYEQYF
>.|TRBV7-9|.|TRBJ1-2
TGTGCCAGCAGCTTACGGGGCCAGGGCCTTAACTATGGCTACACCTTC
CASSLRGQGLNYGYTF
>.|TRBV7-8|.|TRBJ1-5
TGTGCCAGCAGCTTAGAAGGGTATAGCAATCAGCCCCAGCATTTT
CASSLEGYSNQPQHF
>medium-sized|TRBV7-2|.|TRBJ1-5
TGTGCCAGCAGCTTAGGACAGTTCAATCAGCCCCAGCATTTT
CASSLGQFNQPQHF
>.|TRBV7-8|.|TRBJ2-7
TGTGCCAGCAGCTTAGACTTATCCCCGGGACAAATGTACTTC
CASSLDLSPGQMYF
>.|TRBV9|.|TRBJ2-5
TGTGCCAGCAGCGCGAACTTCCAAGAGACCCAGTACTTC
CASSANFQETQYF
>.|TRBV7-9|.|TRBJ2-5
TGTGCCAGCAGCTTACAGATCGGGTTAGAGACCCAGTACTTC
CASSLQIGLETQYF
>.|TRBV6-6|TRBD1|TRBJ2-1
TGTGCCAGCAGCCGCGCCGGGACAGGGTACAATGAGCAGTTCTTC
CASSRAGTGYNEQFF
>.|TRBV9|.|TRBJ2-3
TGTGCCAGCAGCGTAGCCGGACTCTCAGATACGCAGTATTTT
CASSVAGLSDTQYF
>once|TRBV2|TRBD1|TRBJ2-7
TGTGCCAGCAGTCTACAGGGGGCTTTAAGCGAGCAGTACTTC
CASSLQGALSEQYF
>once|TRBV19|.|TRBJ2-5
TGTGCCAGTAGTACACAGGGCGGTTCGGGGGAGACCCAGTACTTC
CASSTQGGSGETQYF
>.|TRBV4-1|.|TRBJ2-5
TGCGCCAGCAGCCAAGATCTTGGGGGGGGCCGCCAAGAGACCCAGTACTTC
CASSQDLGGGRQETQYF
>.|TRBV5-3|.|TRBJ1-5
TGTGCCAGAAGCTTGTGGGGGGTCGTAAAGGGACGAAGTCAGCCCCAGCATTTT
CARSLWGVVKGRSQPQHF
>.|TRBV7-9|.|TRBJ2-7
TGTGCCAGCAGCCGGACAGTGTCCGAGCAGTACTTC
CASSRTVSEQYF
>.|TRBV6-6|TRBD1|TRBJ1-5
TGTGCCAGCATCGACAGGGGAGGGAATCAGCCCCAGCATTTT
CASIDRGGNQPQHF
>.|TRBV4-3|TRBD2|TRBJ2-7
TGCGCCAGCAGCCACCTAGCGGGAGGGCGGGACGAGCAGTACTTC
CASSHLAGGRDEQYF
>.|TRBV18|TRBD1|TRBJ2-1
TGTGCCAGCTCAGCGACAGGGGACAATGAGCAGTTCTTC
CASSATGDNEQFF
>once|TRBV7-3|TRBD1|TRBJ1-1
TGTGCCAGCAGCGTTACCCAGGGGGCGGTGGCTGAAGCTTTCTTT
CASSVTQGAVAEAFF
>.|TRBV27|TRBD1|TRBJ1-1
TGTGCCAGCAGTCCGGGACAGGGTCAGGGTATGAACACTGAAGCTTTCTTT
CASSPGQGQGMNTEAFF
>.|TRBV4-3|.|TRBJ1-6
TGCGCCAGCAGCCAAGATATGGATAATTCACCCCTCCACTTT
CASSQDMDNSPLHF
>few|TRBV29-1|.|TRBJ2-1
TGCAGCATCACTAGCTCCTACAATGAGCAGTTCTTC
CSITSSYNEQFF
>once|TRBV7-7|.|TRBJ1-1
TGTGCTAGCAGCCTCCGGACTAACACTGAAGCTTTCTTT
CASSLRTNTEAFF
>.|TRBV19|.|TRBJ2-3
TGTGCCAGTAGCCCCTCCGGGCTAGGCACAGATACGCAGTATTTT
CASSPSGLGTDTQYF
>.|TRBV30|.|TRBJ1-5
TGTGCCTGGACTCGTTCTAGCAATCAGCCCCAGCATTTT
CAWTRSSNQPQHF